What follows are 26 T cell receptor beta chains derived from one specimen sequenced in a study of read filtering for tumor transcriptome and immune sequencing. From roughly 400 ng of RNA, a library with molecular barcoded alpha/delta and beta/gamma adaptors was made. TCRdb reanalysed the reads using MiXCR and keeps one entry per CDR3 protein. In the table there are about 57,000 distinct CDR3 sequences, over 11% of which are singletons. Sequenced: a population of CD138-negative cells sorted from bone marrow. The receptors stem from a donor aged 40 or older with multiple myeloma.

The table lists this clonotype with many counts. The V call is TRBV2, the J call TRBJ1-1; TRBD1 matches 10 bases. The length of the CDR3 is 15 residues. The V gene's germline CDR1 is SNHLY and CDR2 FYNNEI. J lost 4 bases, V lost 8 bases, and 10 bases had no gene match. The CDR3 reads CASGDRGRSGTEAFF. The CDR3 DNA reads TGTGCCAGCGGGGACAGGGGCAGAAGTGGCACTGAAGCTTTCTTT.

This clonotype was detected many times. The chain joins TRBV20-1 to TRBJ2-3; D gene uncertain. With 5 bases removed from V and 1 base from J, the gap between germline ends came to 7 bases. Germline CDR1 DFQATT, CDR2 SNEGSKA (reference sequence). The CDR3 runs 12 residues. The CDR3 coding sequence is TGCAGTGCTGCCCAGGGCACAGATACGCAGTATTTT. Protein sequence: CSAAQGTDTQYF.

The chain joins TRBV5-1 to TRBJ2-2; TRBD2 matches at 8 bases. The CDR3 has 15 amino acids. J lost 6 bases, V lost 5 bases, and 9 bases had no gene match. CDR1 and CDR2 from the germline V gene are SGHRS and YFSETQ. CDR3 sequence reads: CASRPPAGAAGELFF. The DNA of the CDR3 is TGCGCCAGCAGGCCCCCAGCGGGAGCGGCCGGGGAGCTGTTTTTT.

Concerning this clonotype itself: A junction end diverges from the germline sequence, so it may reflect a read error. CDR3 region: CAGSLLYRGHGELFF. DNA for the CDR3: TGTGCCGGCAGCTTACTGTACAGGGGGCACGGGGAGCTGTTTTTT. The V gene is TRBV11-1, the J gene TRBJ2-2; 9 bases line up with TRBD1. The CDR3 is 15 amino acids. Per germline, CDR1 SGHAT and CDR2 FQDESV (reference sequence). The full variable domain, its missing parts supplied by reference TRBV11-1 and TRBJ2-2, is EAEVAQSPRYKITEKSQAVAFWCDPISGHATLYWYRQILGQGPELLVQFQDESVVDDSQLPKDRFSAERLKGVDSTLKIQPAELGDSAMYLCAGSLLYRGHGELFFGEGSRLTVL.

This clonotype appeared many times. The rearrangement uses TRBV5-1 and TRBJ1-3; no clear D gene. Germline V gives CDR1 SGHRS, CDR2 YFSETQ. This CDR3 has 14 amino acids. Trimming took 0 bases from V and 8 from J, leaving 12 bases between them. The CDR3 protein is CASSLAGRVDTIYF. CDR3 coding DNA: TGCGCCAGCAGCTTGGCCGGAAGGGTGGACACCATATATTTT.

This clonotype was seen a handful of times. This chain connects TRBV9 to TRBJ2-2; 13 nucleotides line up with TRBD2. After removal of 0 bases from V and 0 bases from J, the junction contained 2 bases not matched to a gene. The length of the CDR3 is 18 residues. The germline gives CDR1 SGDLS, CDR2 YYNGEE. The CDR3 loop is CASSVALAGGPNTGELFF. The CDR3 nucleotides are TGTGCCAGCAGCGTAGCACTAGCGGGAGGGCCGAACACCGGGGAGCTGTTTTTT.

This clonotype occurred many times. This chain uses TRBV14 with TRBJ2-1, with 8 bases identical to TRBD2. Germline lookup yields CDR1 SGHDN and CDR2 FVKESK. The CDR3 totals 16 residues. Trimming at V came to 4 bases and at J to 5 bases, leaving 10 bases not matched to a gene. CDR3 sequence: CASSPGPGGLHNEQFF. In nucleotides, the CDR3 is TGTGCCAGCAGCCCCGGACCGGGAGGGCTCCACAATGAGCAGTTCTTC.

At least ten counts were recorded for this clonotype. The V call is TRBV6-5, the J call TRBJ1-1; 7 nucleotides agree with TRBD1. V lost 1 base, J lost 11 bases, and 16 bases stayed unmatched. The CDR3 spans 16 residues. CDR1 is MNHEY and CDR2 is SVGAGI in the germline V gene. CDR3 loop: CASSYYYLDRFGRAFF. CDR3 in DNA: TGTGCCAGCAGTTACTATTACCTGGACAGGTTCGGACGCGCTTTCTTT.

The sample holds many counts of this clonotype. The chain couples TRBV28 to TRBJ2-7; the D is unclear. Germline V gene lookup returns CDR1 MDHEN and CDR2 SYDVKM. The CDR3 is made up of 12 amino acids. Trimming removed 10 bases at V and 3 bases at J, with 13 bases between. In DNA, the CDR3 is TGTGCCACAACCTCGGGCTACTACGAGCAGTACTTC. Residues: CATTSGYYEQYF.

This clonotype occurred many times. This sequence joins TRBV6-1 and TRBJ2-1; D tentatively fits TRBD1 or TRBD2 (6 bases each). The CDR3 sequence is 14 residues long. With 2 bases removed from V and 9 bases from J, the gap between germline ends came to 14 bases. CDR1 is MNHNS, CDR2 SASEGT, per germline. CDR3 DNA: TGTGCCAGCAGTGAATTACGGGGGCAGGGTGAGCAGTTCTTC. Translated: CASSELRGQGEQFF.

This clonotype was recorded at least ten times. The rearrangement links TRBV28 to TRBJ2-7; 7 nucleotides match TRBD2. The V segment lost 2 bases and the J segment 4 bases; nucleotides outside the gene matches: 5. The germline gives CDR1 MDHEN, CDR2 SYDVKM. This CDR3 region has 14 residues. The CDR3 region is CASSLGGRFYEQYF. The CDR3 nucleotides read TGTGCCAGCAGTTTAGGCGGGAGATTTTACGAGCAGTACTTC.

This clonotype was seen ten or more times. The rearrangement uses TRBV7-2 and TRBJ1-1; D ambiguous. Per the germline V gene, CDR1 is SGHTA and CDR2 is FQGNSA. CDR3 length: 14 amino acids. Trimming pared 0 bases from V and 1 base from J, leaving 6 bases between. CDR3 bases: TGTGCCAGCAGCTTAGCGCCGGGGAACACTGAAGCTTTCTTT. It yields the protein CASSLAPGNTEAFF.

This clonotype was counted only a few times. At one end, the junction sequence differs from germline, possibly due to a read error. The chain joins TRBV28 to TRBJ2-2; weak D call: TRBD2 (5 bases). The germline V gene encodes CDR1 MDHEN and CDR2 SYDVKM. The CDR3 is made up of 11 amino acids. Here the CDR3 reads CASSLIGEPFF. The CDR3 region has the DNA TGTGCCAGCAGTTTAATCGGGGAGCCGTTTTTT.

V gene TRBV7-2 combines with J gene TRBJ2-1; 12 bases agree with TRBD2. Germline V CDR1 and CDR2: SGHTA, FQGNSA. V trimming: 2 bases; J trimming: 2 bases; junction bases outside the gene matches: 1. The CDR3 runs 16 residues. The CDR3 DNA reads TGTGCCAGCAGCTTACGACTAGCGGGGGCCTACAATGAGCAGTTCTTC. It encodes CASSLRLAGAYNEQFF. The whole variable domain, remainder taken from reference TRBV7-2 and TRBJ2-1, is GAGVSQSPSNKVTEKGKDVELRCDPISGHTALYWYRQSLGQGLEFLIYFQGNSAPDKSGLPSDRFSAERTGGSVSTLTIQRTQQEDSAVYLCASSLRLAGAYNEQFFGPGTRLTVL.

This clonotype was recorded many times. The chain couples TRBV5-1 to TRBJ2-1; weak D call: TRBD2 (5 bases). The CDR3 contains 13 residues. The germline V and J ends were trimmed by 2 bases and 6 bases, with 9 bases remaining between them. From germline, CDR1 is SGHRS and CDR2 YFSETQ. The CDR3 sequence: CASSLLVLNEQFF. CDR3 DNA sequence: TGCGCCAGCAGCTTACTAGTTCTCAATGAGCAGTTCTTC. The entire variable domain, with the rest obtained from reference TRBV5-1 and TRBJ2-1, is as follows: KAGVTQTPRYLIKTRGQQVTLSCSPISGHRSVSWYQQTPGQGLQFLFEYFSETQRNKGNFPGRFSGRQFSNSRSEMNVSTLELGDSALYLCASSLLVLNEQFFGPGTRLTVL.

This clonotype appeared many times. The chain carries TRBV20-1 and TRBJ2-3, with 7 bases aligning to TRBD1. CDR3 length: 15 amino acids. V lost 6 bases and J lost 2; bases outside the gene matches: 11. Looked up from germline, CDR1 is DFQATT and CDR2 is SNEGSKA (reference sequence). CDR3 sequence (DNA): TGCAGTGCCCTGGGACAGCAACGCACCACAGATACGCAGTATTTT. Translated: CSALGQQRTTDTQYF.

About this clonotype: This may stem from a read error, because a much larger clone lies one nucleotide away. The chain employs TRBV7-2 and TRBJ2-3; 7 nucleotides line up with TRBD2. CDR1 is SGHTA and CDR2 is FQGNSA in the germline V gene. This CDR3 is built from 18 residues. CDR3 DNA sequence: TGTGCCAGCGGCTTACGACAGAGCGGGACGACTAGCACAGATACGCAGTATTTT. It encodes CASGLRQSGTTSTDTQYF.

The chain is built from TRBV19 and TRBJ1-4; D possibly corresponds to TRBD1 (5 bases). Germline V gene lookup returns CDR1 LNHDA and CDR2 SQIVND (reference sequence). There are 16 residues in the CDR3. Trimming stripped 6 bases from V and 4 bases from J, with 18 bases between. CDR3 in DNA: TGTGCCAGTAGGATTACAAACAGGATCCTTAATGAAAAACTGTTTTTT. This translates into CASRITNRILNEKLFF.

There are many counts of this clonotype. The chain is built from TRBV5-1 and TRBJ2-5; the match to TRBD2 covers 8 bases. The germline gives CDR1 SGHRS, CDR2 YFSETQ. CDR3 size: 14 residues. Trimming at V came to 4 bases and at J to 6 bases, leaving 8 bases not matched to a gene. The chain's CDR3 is CASSQIAGSQTQYF. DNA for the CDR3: TGCGCCAGCAGCCAAATAGCGGGATCCCAGACCCAGTACTTC.

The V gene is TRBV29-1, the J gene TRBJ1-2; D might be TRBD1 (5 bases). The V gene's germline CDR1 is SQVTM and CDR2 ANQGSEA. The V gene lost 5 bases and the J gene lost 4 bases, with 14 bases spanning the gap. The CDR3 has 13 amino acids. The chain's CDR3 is CSVSTGFGYGYTF. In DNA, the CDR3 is TGCAGCGTTTCAACAGGTTTTGGCTATGGCTACACCTTC. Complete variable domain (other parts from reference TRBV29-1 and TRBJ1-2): SAVISQKPSRDICQRGTSLTIQCQVDSQVTMMFWYRQQPGQSLTLIATANQGSEATYESGFVIDKFPISRPNLTFSTLTVSNMSPEDSSIYLCSVSTGFGYGYTFGSGTRLTVV.

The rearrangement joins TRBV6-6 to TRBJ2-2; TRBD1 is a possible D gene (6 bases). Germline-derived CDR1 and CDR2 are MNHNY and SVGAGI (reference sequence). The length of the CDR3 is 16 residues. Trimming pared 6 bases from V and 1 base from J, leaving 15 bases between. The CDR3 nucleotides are TGTGCCAGCAGGAAGACAGGAATTCAGAACACCGGGGAGCTGTTTTTT. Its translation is CASRKTGIQNTGELFF.

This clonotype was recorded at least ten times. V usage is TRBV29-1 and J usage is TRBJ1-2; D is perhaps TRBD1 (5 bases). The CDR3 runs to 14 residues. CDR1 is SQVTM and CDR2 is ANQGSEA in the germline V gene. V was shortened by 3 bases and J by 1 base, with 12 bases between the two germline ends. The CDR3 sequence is CSVDELGVNYGYTF. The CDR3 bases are TGCAGCGTTGATGAACTAGGGGTTAACTATGGCTACACCTTC.

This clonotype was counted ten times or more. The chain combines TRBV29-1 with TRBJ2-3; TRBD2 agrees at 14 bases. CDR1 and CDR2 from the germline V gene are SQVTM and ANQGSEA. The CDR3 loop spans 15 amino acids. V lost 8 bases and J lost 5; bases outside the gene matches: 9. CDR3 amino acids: CSPEGLAGEGDTQYF. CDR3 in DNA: TGCAGCCCCGAGGGACTAGCGGGAGAGGGAGATACGCAGTATTTT.

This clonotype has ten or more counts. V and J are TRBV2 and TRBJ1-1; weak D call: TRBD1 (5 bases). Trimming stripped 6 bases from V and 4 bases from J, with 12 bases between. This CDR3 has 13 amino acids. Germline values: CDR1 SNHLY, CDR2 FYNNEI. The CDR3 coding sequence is TGTGCCAGCAGGAGAGGGGCGTCCACTGAAGCTTTCTTT. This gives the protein CASRRGASTEAFF. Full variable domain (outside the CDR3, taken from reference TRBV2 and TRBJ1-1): EPEVTQTPSHQVTQMGQEVILRCVPISNHLYFYWYRQILGQKVEFLVSFYNNEISEKSEIFDDQFSVERPDGSNFTLKIRSTKLEDSAMYFCASRRGASTEAFFGQGTRLTVV.

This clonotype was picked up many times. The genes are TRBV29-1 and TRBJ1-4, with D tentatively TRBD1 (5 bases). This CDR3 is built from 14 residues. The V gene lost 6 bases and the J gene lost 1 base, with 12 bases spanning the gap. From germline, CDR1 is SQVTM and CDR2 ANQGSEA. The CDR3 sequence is CSVKPGKTNEKLFF. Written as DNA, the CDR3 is TGCAGCGTGAAACCAGGGAAAACTAATGAAAAACTGTTTTTT.

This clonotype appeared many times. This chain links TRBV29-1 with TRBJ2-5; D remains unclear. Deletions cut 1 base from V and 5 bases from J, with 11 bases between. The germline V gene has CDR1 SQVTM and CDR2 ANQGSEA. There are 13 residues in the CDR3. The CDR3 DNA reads TGCAGCGTTGAAGGACCCCTGGGGGAGACCCAGTACTTC. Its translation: CSVEGPLGETQYF.